This T cell receptor beta chain came from a study of blood T cell repertoires in COVID-19 (dated by TCRdb to between 2020 and 2021). About the study as a whole: Collaborator samples came from the United States, Italy and Spain and covered acute and convalescent phases of COVID-19. The material from the prospective study consisted of cDNA or gDNA derived from T cells, B-cell-depleted T cells, or PBMCs. Deeply sampled blood TCRbeta repertoires from subjects exposed to, actively infected with, or recovered from COVID-19 were included in the dataset. The repertoires were released in a freely available public database meant as a resource for research on the immune response to SARS-CoV-2. Samples came from the ongoing ImmuneRACE study (first 160 participants) plus 1,254 subjects from 6 global collaborators. Sample metadata almost always included a de-identified subject ID, COVID-19 status, age in years and sex. HLA class I and class II types, where available, came from metadata supplied by the sample provider rather than from assay-based typing. Study-wide findings and limitations: The amount of clinical and demographic metadata varied by source and participant and was provided uncurated.

At one collaborating source in Seattle, patients were enrolled during active infection and were followed longitudinally through the course of disease. Each collaborating institution followed its own protocols to collect whole blood in K2EDTA tubes. Collaborator samples were shipped for TCRbeta analysis as frozen whole blood, isolated PBMCs, or DNA extracted from either sample type. With respect to this clone: Which antigen it targets is not known. Per-base quality was not reported, and no clone a single base away is much larger than it.

The immunoSEQ Assay, a bias-controlled multiplex PCR, was used to amplify TCRbeta CDR3 regions from genomic DNA. As for the original processing: The number of nucleated cells in each sample was estimated from the amplification of reference gene primers within the assay. Sequence reads were collapsed and filtered to measure the absolute abundance of every unique TCRbeta CDR3 rearrangement. For each sample, productive Simpson clonality was calculated as the square root of Simpson's diversity index over productive rearrangements. TCRdb obtained this table from immuneACCESS and retained in-frame rearrangements with V and J assigned. These tables miss some clones; where compared with another copy, unresolved V genes account for less than half of the shortfall, and the remainder is unexplained. The DNA was the basis for D and trimming; V, J and clone size are from that table. For this sample the table gives roughly 200,000 clones, of which more than 70% were detected only once. The ten largest clones take up roughly a sixth of the sample.

Relative to germline, V is missing 5 bases and J is missing 2 bases, with 13 bases of the junction outside any gene match. The CDR3 goes from the cysteine to the phenylalanine over 18 residues. Here the CDR3 DNA is all that survives: 54 bases in frame from base 1. In the germline V gene (reference sequence), CDR1 corresponds to LNHDA and CDR2 to SQIVND. The receptor was isolated from a man over 45 with COVID-19, enrolled during active disease. Sequencing was done on a sample of peripheral blood. The rearrangement joined TRBV19 to TRBJ2-7, with TRBD1 identical over 12 junction bases. The encoded CDR3 is CASSAGTGGRGFAYEQYF. The DNA sequence is TGTGCCAGTAGTGCCGGGACAGGGGGCAGGGGGTTCGCCTACGAGCAGTACTTC.